The clone carrying this TCR beta chain was seen ten or more times. This sample was taken from a study of regulatory T cells in long-lasting Graves disease. iRepertoire HTBI primers and Arm-PCR of CDR3 regions built TCR beta libraries. TCRdb redid the calling of the multiplex PCR reads with MiXCR, one entry per CDR3 protein. The sample holds 250,000 or so distinct CDR3 sequences, about 17% seen once. The CDR3 covers 15 residues. Germline V gene sequence: CDR1 KGHSH, CDR2 LQKENI. The ends were cut back, 4 bases at V and 0 bases at J, with 7 bases in the middle. Time point given: newly diagnosed GD, antithyroid drugs for less than 3 months. Generation of the TCR library employed RNA extracted from PBMCs. These data were also filed under a second study, of T cells in Graves' hyperthyroidism and ophthalmopathy. That report adds: The study enrolled patients aged 18 to 65 with newly diagnosed hyperthyroidism of under 2 months' duration.

The input for sequencing was peripheral blood mononuclear cells (PBMCs), taken at new diagnosis, from a patient treated with antithyroid drugs. This TCR was recovered from a woman under 40 with Graves disease. The J gene is TRBJ2-6, the V gene TRBV18; D ambiguous. The CDR3 loop is CASSRGVSGANVLTF. CDR3 coding DNA: TGTGCCAGCTCACGGGGTGTCTCTGGGGCCAACGTCCTGACTTTC.